One sample yielded the 27 T cell receptor beta chains listed below, sequenced in a study of cytomegalovirus exposure and HLA in healthy donors. The primer mix had 60 Vbeta and 13 Jbeta primers. Generated by immunoSEQ multiplex PCR, the TCRdb table keeps only in-frame clones and is missing some. The table shows about 190,000 clones, with around 73% occurring only once. The sample comprised PBMCs. These receptors were taken from a woman aged 30 to 39 in good health and CMV-seropositive.

The rearrangement links TRBV4-3 to TRBJ2-7; 9 bases are shared with TRBD1. Trimming cost V 1 base and J 1 base; bases outside gene matches: 5. CDR1 and CDR2 from the germline V gene are LGHNA and YSLEER. The CDR3 loop spans 16 amino acids. The CDR3 region has the DNA TGCGCCAGCAGCCAAGGAACCGGGACAGGGTCCTACGAGCAGTACTTC. As protein: CASSQGTGTGSYEQYF.

This sequence joins TRBV7-9 and TRBJ1-6; TRBD1 is a possible D gene (5 bases). Trimming took 6 bases from V and 9 from J, leaving 15 bases between them. CDR1 is SEHNR and CDR2 is FQNEAQ in the germline V gene (reference sequence). CDR3 length equals 14 residues. CDR3 coding DNA: TGTGCCAGCAGGTCGGGGACTATACTTTCACCCCTCCACTTT. This encodes CASRSGTILSPLHF.

This chain links TRBV28 with TRBJ1-1; a weak D match, TRBD1 (6 bases). CDR3 length equals 14 residues. Deletions cut 6 bases from V and 6 bases from J, with 17 bases between. Germline CDR1 MDHEN, CDR2 SYDVKM. The CDR3 sequence: CASRNAGTNAEAFF. The CDR3 DNA is TGTGCCAGCAGGAACGCAGGGACAAATGCTGAAGCTTTCTTT.

This clone appeared once. V and J are TRBV7-2 and TRBJ2-7; a possible D gene is TRBD2 (5 bases). V shed 1 base and J shed 1 base, with 11 bases lying between them. The CDR3 is made up of 15 amino acids. CDR1 and CDR2 (germline): SGHTA, FQGNSA. The CDR3 coding sequence is TGTGCCAGCAGCTTAGGCCCAGCGGAGTCCTACGAGCAGTACTTC. Translating gives CASSLGPAESYEQYF.

The chain joins TRBV7-3 to TRBJ2-1, with 11 bases that match TRBD1. The CDR3 is 16 amino acids. Looked up from germline, CDR1 is SGHTA and CDR2 is FQGTGA. The V gene end was trimmed by 4 bases and the J gene end by 6 bases; junction bases not matched to a gene: 8. CDR3 DNA sequence: TGTGCCAGCAGCTCCAACGGACAGGGGGCGGGCAATGAGCAGTTCTTC. This codes for CASSSNGQGAGNEQFF.

This clone was seen a few times. The chain joins TRBV14 to TRBJ2-5, with TRBD2 matching over 12 bases. The CDR3 is 21 residues long. Trimming removed 0 bases from V and 0 bases from J; junction bases left unmatched: 14. Per the germline V gene, CDR1 is SGHDN and CDR2 is FVKESK. The CDR3: CASSQDIDWTSGTTNQETQYF. The CDR3 DNA reads as TGTGCCAGCAGCCAAGATATTGACTGGACTAGCGGGACCACGAACCAAGAGACCCAGTACTTC.

The chain carries TRBV14 and TRBJ1-2; D possibly corresponds to TRBD1 (5 bases). There are 16 residues in the CDR3. Trimming took 0 bases from V and 6 from J, leaving 17 bases between them. The germline gives CDR1 SGHDN, CDR2 FVKESK. The CDR3 spells CASSQDIAGRVDGYTF. For the CDR3, the DNA is TGTGCCAGCAGCCAAGATATCGCAGGGAGGGTAGATGGCTACACCTTC.

This chain connects TRBV27 to TRBJ1-1; D is perhaps TRBD1 (6 bases). V lost 7 bases to trimming and J lost 0 bases, with 12 bases between them. This CDR3 has 14 amino acids. Per germline, CDR1 MNHEY and CDR2 SMNVEV (reference sequence). CDR3 residues: CASTKQGLNTEAFF. CDR3 nucleotide sequence: TGTGCCAGCACCAAACAGGGTTTGAACACTGAAGCTTTCTTT.

The rearrangement joins TRBV30 to TRBJ2-7; TRBD1 might be the D (6 bases). CDR1 GTSNPN and CDR2 SVGIG come from the germline V gene (reference sequence). Trimming removed 3 bases from V and 5 bases from J, with 14 bases in between. This CDR3 is 13 amino acids long. The CDR3, as DNA: TGTGCCTGGAGAGTATCAGGGGCCCACGAGCAGTACTTC. Translating it yields CAWRVSGAHEQYF.

The J gene is TRBJ1-2, the V gene TRBV7-9, with TRBD1 as a possible D gene (6 bases). Trimming took 4 bases from V and 1 from J, leaving 13 bases between them. Germline CDR1 SEHNR, CDR2 FQNEAQ (reference sequence). This CDR3 is built from 15 residues. CDR3 protein: CASSSQGGGNYGYTF. In nucleotides, the CDR3 is TGTGCCAGCAGCTCACAGGGAGGGGGTAACTATGGCTACACCTTC.

The chain recombines TRBV5-1 with TRBJ2-5; 7 bases match TRBD2. Germline V CDR1 and CDR2: SGHRS, YFSETQ. The junction had 4 bases not matched to a gene; V was cut back by 3 bases and J by 2 bases. This CDR3 is built from 14 residues. The chain's CDR3 is CASSSGTKQETQYF. DNA of the CDR3: TGCGCCAGCAGCTCCGGGACTAAACAAGAGACCCAGTACTTC. Filled out from reference TRBV5-1 and TRBJ2-5, the complete variable domain reads KAGVTQTPRYLIKTRGQQVTLSCSPISGHRSVSWYQQTPGQGLQFLFEYFSETQRNKGNFPGRFSGRQFSNSRSEMNVSTLELGDSALYLCASSSGTKQETQYFGPGTRLLVL.

V is TRBV7-6 and J is TRBJ2-1, with 9 bases matching TRBD1. The CDR3 totals 13 residues. Germline V gene data show CDR1 as SGHVS and CDR2 as FNYEAQ. J lost 7 bases, V lost 4 bases, and 2 bases had no gene match. The CDR3 DNA sequence: TGTGCCAGCAGCTCCGGACAGGGGAATGAGCAGTTCTTC. It codes for CASSSGQGNEQFF.

The chain carries TRBV28 and TRBJ1-4, with unresolved D. Germline lookup yields CDR1 MDHEN and CDR2 SYDVKM. With 5 bases removed from V and 8 bases from J, the gap between germline ends came to 18 bases. The CDR3 totals 15 residues. DNA for the CDR3: TGTGCCAGCAGTGCCCCGGGAGGGCCCCGAGAAAAACTGTTTTTT. Amino acid sequence: CASSAPGGPREKLFF.

The chain uses TRBV6-5 and TRBJ1-1; a possible D gene is TRBD1 (6 bases). The CDR3 runs to 15 residues. The germline V gene has CDR1 MNHEY and CDR2 SVGAGI. The ends were cut back, 5 bases at V and 5 bases at J, with 18 bases in the middle. CDR3 in amino acids: CASSQYRAPRTEAFF. The CDR3 DNA reads TGTGCCAGCAGTCAATACAGGGCCCCACGGACTGAAGCTTTCTTT.

J is TRBJ2-3 and V is TRBV27; the match to TRBD1 covers 7 bases. The junction had 11 bases not matched to a gene; V was cut back by 5 bases and J by 3 bases. CDR3 length equals 16 residues. The germline V gene has CDR1 MNHEY and CDR2 SMNVEV (reference sequence). For the CDR3, the DNA is TGTGCCAGCAGTCCTCAACAGGGGTTTGGGACAGATACGCAGTATTTT. It yields the protein CASSPQQGFGTDTQYF.

Only one count was recorded for this clone. The chain couples TRBV5-1 to TRBJ1-4, with 9 bases aligning to TRBD1. There are 15 residues in the CDR3. CDR1 SGHRS and CDR2 YFSETQ come from the germline V gene. V trimming: 4 bases; J trimming: 8 bases; junction bases outside the gene matches: 9. CDR3 DNA sequence: TGCGCCAGCAGCCGTAACAGGGGGCGAGAAGAAAAACTGTTTTTT. The encoded protein is CASSRNRGREEKLFF.

The rearrangement joins TRBV18 to TRBJ1-2; D uncertain. The CDR3 is 14 amino acids. Germline loops: CDR1 KGHSH, CDR2 LQKENI. The V gene lost 2 bases and the J gene lost 3 bases, with 10 bases spanning the gap. CDR3 DNA: TGTGCCAGCTCACCAAGGAGGGAGGACTATGGCTACACCTTC. Translated: CASSPRREDYGYTF.

The V call is TRBV20-1, the J call TRBJ2-3; D is uncertain. V was cut by 2 bases and J by 6 bases, with 6 bases left in between. The CDR3 contains 11 residues. Germline V CDR1 and CDR2: DFQATT, SNEGSKA (reference sequence). The CDR3, as DNA: TGCAGTGCTAGATCCGGGGATACGCAGTATTTT. Residues: CSARSGDTQYF.

The chain employs TRBV5-1 and TRBJ2-3; 7 nucleotides agree with TRBD2. Trimming at V came to 4 bases and at J to 1 base, leaving 12 bases not matched to a gene. The germline CDR1 and CDR2 sequences are SGHRS and YFSETQ. The CDR3 runs 17 residues. The CDR3 region is CASSQAHLADGTDTQYF. The CDR3 coding sequence is TGCGCCAGCAGCCAGGCGCATCTAGCGGACGGCACAGATACGCAGTATTTT. Full variable domain (outside the CDR3, taken from reference TRBV5-1 and TRBJ2-3): KAGVTQTPRYLIKTRGQQVTLSCSPISGHRSVSWYQQTPGQGLQFLFEYFSETQRNKGNFPGRFSGRQFSNSRSEMNVSTLELGDSALYLCASSQAHLADGTDTQYFGPGTRLTVL.

The chain links TRBV5-1 to TRBJ1-1; TRBD1 matches at 9 bases. The CDR3 runs to 15 residues. Unmatched junction bases numbered 5, after V lost 4 bases and J lost 1 base. The V gene's germline CDR1 is SGHRS and CDR2 YFSETQ. The CDR3 spells CASSTGQGTNTEAFF. DNA for the CDR3: TGCGCCAGCAGCACCGGACAGGGGACGAACACTGAAGCTTTCTTT.

The chain links TRBV6-4 to TRBJ2-1, with 10 bases lining up with TRBD2. The CDR3 length is 13 residues. Germline CDR1 reads MRHNA; CDR2 reads SNTAGT. With 6 bases clipped from V and 7 bases from J, the junction kept 3 bases outside the gene matches. CDR3 nucleotide sequence: TGTGCCAGCAGAGCGGGAGGGGGGAATGAGCAGTTCTTC. Translating gives CASRAGGGNEQFF.

This clone was recorded once. Written as DNA, the CDR3 is TGCGCCAGCAGCTTTAGCGGGAGCAATGGTGAGCAGTACTTC. This codes for CASSFSGSNGEQYF. The V gene is TRBV5-1, the J gene TRBJ2-7; 9 nucleotides align to TRBD2. V gave up 2 bases and J gave up 7 bases; unmatched junction bases: 7. The CDR3 length is 14 residues. Germline V gene lookup returns CDR1 SGHRS and CDR2 YFSETQ.

The rearrangement uses TRBV30 and TRBJ1-2; tentative D call: TRBD1 (6 bases). The CDR3 runs 15 residues. Trimming left V 5 bases short and J 7 bases short, with 23 bases between. Germline V lookup: CDR1 GTSNPN, CDR2 SVGIG (reference sequence). As DNA, the CDR3 is TGTGCCTGGGGGGGATGGACAGTTAGGATGGGTGGCTACACCTTC. This sequence encodes CAWGGWTVRMGGYTF.

The V gene is TRBV18, the J gene TRBJ1-2; D is ambiguous. With 1 base removed from V and 14 bases from J, the gap between germline ends came to 17 bases. The V gene's germline CDR1 is KGHSH and CDR2 LQKENI. This CDR3 region has 13 residues. The CDR3 nucleotides read TGTGCCAGCTCACCACTATCGGAAGGAGGCTTGACCTTC. Protein: CASSPLSEGGLTF. Combining the CDR3 with reference TRBV18 and TRBJ1-2 gives the whole variable domain NAGVMQNPRHLVRRRGQEARLRCSPMKGHSHVYWYRQLPEEGLKFMVYLQKENIIDESGMPKERFSAEFPKEGPSILRIQQVVRGDSAAYFCASSPLSEGGLTFGSGTRLTVV.

The rearrangement uses TRBV5-1 and TRBJ2-5; 7 bases align to TRBD1. Germline lookup yields CDR1 SGHRS and CDR2 YFSETQ. The junction had 7 bases not matched to a gene; V was cut back by 4 bases and J by 1 base. This CDR3 is built from 15 residues. DNA of the CDR3: TGCGCCAGCAGCGACCAGGGACAGTCCCAAGAGACCCAGTACTTC. As protein: CASSDQGQSQETQYF. The full variable domain, with the rest looked up from reference TRBV5-1 and TRBJ2-5, is KAGVTQTPRYLIKTRGQQVTLSCSPISGHRSVSWYQQTPGQGLQFLFEYFSETQRNKGNFPGRFSGRQFSNSRSEMNVSTLELGDSALYLCASSDQGQSQETQYFGPGTRLLVL.

The chain is built from TRBV30 and TRBJ2-1, with 13 bases fitting TRBD2. V lost 3 bases to trimming and J lost 4 bases; unmatched junction nucleotides: 3. The CDR3 spans 15 residues. Germline V CDR1 and CDR2: GTSNPN, SVGIG (reference sequence). The CDR3 coding sequence is TGTGCCTGGAGCCGGACTAGCGGGGGATACAATGAGCAGTTCTTC. Translating gives CAWSRTSGGYNEQFF.

This chain links TRBV10-3 with TRBJ2-7, with 11 bases fitting TRBD1. The germline CDR1 and CDR2 sequences are ENHRY and SYGVKD. V shed 4 bases and J 5 bases; nucleotides not matched to a gene: 7. The CDR3 has 15 residues. The CDR3 sequence is CAISGTGGAVDEQYF. CDR3 bases: TGTGCCATCAGTGGGACAGGGGGCGCGGTGGACGAGCAGTACTTC.